The 8 T cell receptor beta chains in this list originate from one sample, sequenced in a study of neurological immune-mediated disorders. From the 5' RACE reads, TCRdb called clonotypes with MiXCR, one entry per CDR3 protein. This table holds some 77,000 distinct CDR3 sequences, roughly an eighth found once. Time point given: longitudinal time-point 1 (baseline). Specimen: PBMCs. The receptors derive from a female donor with HTLV-1-associated myelopathy (HAM/TSP).

In this sample, this clonotype turned up many times. The chain uses TRBV5-1 and TRBJ2-3; 7 bases line up with TRBD1. V lost 4 bases, J lost 8 bases, and 10 bases stayed unmatched. CDR1 and CDR2 (germline): SGHRS, YFSETQ. CDR3 length: 14 residues. CDR3 protein: CASSPGQPEGTQYF. The CDR3 nucleotides read TGCGCCAGCAGCCCGGGACAGCCCGAGGGTACGCAGTATTTT.

This clonotype was recorded at least ten times. V is TRBV20-1 and J is TRBJ1-4; D gene unclear. Trimming pared 5 bases from V and 6 bases from J, leaving 7 bases between. The germline gives CDR1 DFQATT, CDR2 SNEGSKA (reference sequence). The CDR3 has 11 amino acids. The CDR3 DNA sequence: TGCAGTGCTCCGTCCTATGAAAAACTGTTTTTT. Amino acids: CSAPSYEKLFF.

This clonotype was picked up one time. A read error may explain this, as a much larger clone is one base away. This chain links TRBV7-8 with TRBJ2-1, with 10 positions matching TRBD2. V trimming: 5 bases; J trimming: 7 bases; junction bases outside the gene matches: 14. Germline CDR1 and CDR2: SGHVS and FQNEAQ. The CDR3 loop spans 17 amino acids. CDR3 protein: CASSPLGGAGGSNEQFF. The CDR3 DNA reads as TGTGCCAGCAGCCCTCTAGGGGGAGCGGGGGGGTCAAATGAGCAGTTCTTC.

As to this clonotype: Just one base apart from a much larger clone, this may be a read error. V usage is TRBV20-1 and J usage is TRBJ2-1, with 11 bases that match TRBD1. The CDR3 sequence is 15 residues long. CDR1 DFQATT and CDR2 SNEGSKA come from the germline V gene (reference sequence). The CDR3 protein is CNAQRRDRGANEQFF. CDR3 coding DNA: TGCAATGCCCAACGCCGGGACAGGGGGGCAAATGAGCAGTTCTTC.

This clonotype was counted many times. The chain recombines TRBV9 with TRBJ1-2; D unresolved. There are 16 residues in the CDR3. V dropped 4 bases and J dropped 4 bases, with 20 bases sitting between them. Germline assignment: CDR1 SGDLS and CDR2 YYNGEE. The CDR3 loop reads CASSPHSGRLIYGYTF. As DNA, the CDR3 is TGTGCCAGCAGCCCACATTCCGGACGACTGATCTATGGCTACACCTTC.

This clonotype was counted a single time. The CDR3 does not close with the conserved phenylalanine or tryptophan, likely indicating a read error. It is unclear where the CDR3 begins or ends on the DNA, so no DNA is shown, and the CDR3 is as TCRdb lists it. The V and J genes are TRBV5-1 and TRBJ2-5; the table calls TRBD1, which could not be checked here. Germline loops: CDR1 SGHRS, CDR2 YFSETQ. The CDR3 numbers 13 amino acids, ends counted. The CDR3 loop reads CASSKTGQETQDL.

With regard to this clonotype: A read error may produce the germline difference seen at one junction end. The genes are TRBV9 and TRBJ2-5; TRBD2 aligns across 13 bases. The CDR3 is 16 residues long. CDR1 is SGDLS and CDR2 is YYNGEE in the germline V gene. The DNA for the CDR3 is TGTGCCAGTAGCGTAAGACTAGCGGGGGGATGTGAGACCCAGTACTTC. It yields the protein CASSVRLAGGCETQYF.

Only a few counts were recorded for this clonotype. V and J are TRBV5-1 and TRBJ2-2; no reliable D call. The germline V gene encodes CDR1 SGHRS and CDR2 YFSETQ. The CDR3 contains 15 residues. Trimming removed 5 bases at V and 0 bases at J, with 11 bases between. DNA of the CDR3: TGCGCCAGCAGTTTAGCAGATACGAACACCGGGGAGCTGTTTTTT. Protein: CASSLADTNTGELFF.